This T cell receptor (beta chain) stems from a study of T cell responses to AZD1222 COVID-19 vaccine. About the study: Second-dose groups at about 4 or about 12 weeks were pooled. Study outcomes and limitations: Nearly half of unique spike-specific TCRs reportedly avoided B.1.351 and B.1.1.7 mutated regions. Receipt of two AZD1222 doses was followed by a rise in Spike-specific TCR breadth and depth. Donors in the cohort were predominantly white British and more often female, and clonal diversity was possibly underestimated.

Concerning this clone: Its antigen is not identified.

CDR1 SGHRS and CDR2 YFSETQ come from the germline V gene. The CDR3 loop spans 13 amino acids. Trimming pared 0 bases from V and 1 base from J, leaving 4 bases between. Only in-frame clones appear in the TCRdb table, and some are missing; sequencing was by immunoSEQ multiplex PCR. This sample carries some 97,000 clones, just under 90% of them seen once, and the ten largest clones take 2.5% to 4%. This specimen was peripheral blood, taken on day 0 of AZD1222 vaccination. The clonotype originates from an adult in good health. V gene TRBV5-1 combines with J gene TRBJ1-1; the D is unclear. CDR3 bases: TGCGCCAGCAGCTTGGAACAGAACACTGAAGCTTTCTTT. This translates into CASSLEQNTEAFF. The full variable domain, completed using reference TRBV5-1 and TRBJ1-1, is KAGVTQTPRYLIKTRGQQVTLSCSPISGHRSVSWYQQTPGQGLQFLFEYFSETQRNKGNFPGRFSGRQFSNSRSEMNVSTLELGDSALYLCASSLEQNTEAFFGQGTRLTVV.